The next 29 T cell receptor beta chains were all read from a single sample in a study of cytomegalovirus exposure and HLA in healthy donors. Primers included in the PCR were 60 Vbeta and 13 Jbeta primers. TCRdb keeps only in-frame clones here, not all; method: immunoSEQ multiplex PCR. The table has around 170,000 clones, around 86% seen once; the top ten hold approximately 0.8%. Sample: PBMCs. Receptors originate from a woman under 30 in good health and CMV-seronegative.

The V gene is TRBV2, the J gene TRBJ1-4; D is uncertain. Germline V gives CDR1 SNHLY, CDR2 FYNNEI. The CDR3 sequence is 13 residues long. V lost 6 bases and J lost 7, with 12 bases in between. The CDR3 sequence: CASRDFYGEKLFF. The CDR3 region has the DNA TGTGCCAGCAGAGACTTTTACGGTGAAAAACTGTTTTTT.

V gene TRBV28 combines with J gene TRBJ1-5, with D tentatively TRBD1 (5 bases). CDR1 is MDHEN and CDR2 is SYDVKM in the germline V gene. This CDR3 is 14 amino acids long. The ends were cut back, 6 bases at V and 2 bases at J, with 11 bases in the middle. CDR3 in DNA: TGTGCCAGCAGCCCCGGCAGGGGCAATCAGCCCCAGCATTTT. Protein sequence: CASSPGRGNQPQHF.

The chain employs TRBV7-9 and TRBJ2-2, with 9 bases that match TRBD1. The CDR3 runs to 16 residues. Germline V gives CDR1 SEHNR, CDR2 FQNEAQ (reference sequence). V shed 2 bases, J shed 6 bases, and the junction held 7 bases outside the gene matches. CDR3 residues: CASSLPTGGLAGELFF. CDR3 nucleotide sequence: TGTGCCAGCAGCTTACCGACAGGGGGATTGGCCGGGGAGCTGTTTTTT.

CDR3 nucleotide sequence: TGTGCCAGCTCACCATCAAGGGAGAGGGATGTTGGGCAGTACTTC. This encodes CASSPSRERDVGQYF. V usage is TRBV18 and J usage is TRBJ2-7, with a tentative D call TRBD2 (5 bases). Trimming removed 2 bases from V and 9 bases from J, with 20 bases in between. This CDR3 is 15 amino acids long. Per germline, CDR1 KGHSH and CDR2 LQKENI. Based on the CDR3 plus reference TRBV18 and TRBJ2-7, the full variable domain is NAGVMQNPRHLVRRRGQEARLRCSPMKGHSHVYWYRQLPEEGLKFMVYLQKENIIDESGMPKERFSAEFPKEGPSILRIQQVVRGDSAAYFCASSPSRERDVGQYFGPGTRLTVT.

The V and J genes are TRBV7-2 and TRBJ2-7, with D perhaps matching TRBD1 (6 bases). V lost 4 bases to trimming and J lost 4 bases, with 8 bases between them. Germline CDR1 is SGHTA and CDR2 is FQGNSA. The CDR3 length is 12 residues. CDR3: CASSWTDYEQYF. As DNA, the CDR3 is TGTGCCAGCAGCTGGACAGATTACGAGCAGTACTTC.

The chain has TRBV28 and TRBJ2-2; weak D call: TRBD2 (5 bases). The germline V gene encodes CDR1 MDHEN and CDR2 SYDVKM. This CDR3 contains 14 residues. V was clipped by 6 bases and J by 1 base, with 9 bases between them. Here the CDR3 reads CASRAGVNTGELFF. The DNA for the CDR3 is TGTGCCAGCAGGGCGGGTGTGAACACCGGGGAGCTGTTTTTT.

The chain couples TRBV28 to TRBJ2-5, with 7 bases aligning to TRBD1. This CDR3 has 16 residues. The germline CDR1 and CDR2 sequences are MDHEN and SYDVKM. The ends lost 2 bases at V and 2 bases at J; junction bases unmatched: 8. DNA for the CDR3: TGTGCCAGCAGTTTAATGAAGGGGGCGCAGCAAGAGACCCAGTACTTC. Its translation: CASSLMKGAQQETQYF.

The J gene is TRBJ1-6, the V gene TRBV6-1; 9 bases line up with TRBD1. This CDR3 is built from 14 residues. CDR1 is MNHNS and CDR2 is SASEGT in the germline V gene. Trimming cost V 7 bases and J 10 bases; bases outside gene matches: 8. The CDR3 here is CASTTGGANSPLHF. The DNA of the CDR3 is TGTGCCAGCACCACAGGGGGCGCAAACTCACCCCTCCACTTT.

This clone has just one count. The rearrangement joins TRBV14 to TRBJ2-1; TRBD2 matches 11 bases. From germline, CDR1 is SGHDN and CDR2 FVKESK. The CDR3 sequence is 17 residues long. V was pared by 0 bases and J by 9 bases, with 10 bases of the junction left unmatched. CDR3 loop: CASSQDPYLSGRGEQFF. For the CDR3, the DNA is TGTGCCAGCAGCCAAGATCCCTATCTTAGCGGGAGGGGTGAGCAGTTCTTC.

This clone was observed a single time. V is TRBV6-1 and J is TRBJ2-7, with D possibly matching TRBD2 (7 bases). Trimming took off 6 bases at V and 9 bases at J, with 18 bases between the two ends. From germline, CDR1 is MNHNS and CDR2 SASEGT. The CDR3 sequence is 13 residues long. Here the CDR3 DNA reads TGTGCCAGCAGACTGGGGGGGGGCGAGGTGCAGTACTTC. Amino acids: CASRLGGGEVQYF.

The chain joins TRBV7-2 to TRBJ2-7; no reliable D call. Trimming cost V 2 bases and J 5 bases, with 16 bases left between them. The CDR3 extends over 15 amino acids. CDR1 and CDR2 from the germline V gene are SGHTA and FQGNSA. CDR3 protein: CASSLQVGYRHEQYF. CDR3 nucleotides: TGTGCCAGCAGCTTACAAGTGGGCTATCGGCACGAGCAGTACTTC.

The V and J genes are TRBV27 and TRBJ2-7; 12 bases are shared with TRBD2. This CDR3 spans 14 amino acids. The junction had 3 bases not matched to a gene; V was cut back by 4 bases and J by 5 bases. The germline V gene encodes CDR1 MNHEY and CDR2 SMNVEV (reference sequence). The CDR3 sequence is CASSSLAGGDEQYF. CDR3 nucleotide sequence: TGTGCCAGCAGTTCACTAGCGGGAGGCGACGAGCAGTACTTC.

The V gene is TRBV7-3, the J gene TRBJ2-6; possible D gene TRBD2, 5 bases. Per the germline V gene, CDR1 is SGHTA and CDR2 is FQGTGA. Trimming removed 4 bases from V and 2 bases from J, with 9 bases in between. This CDR3 region has 15 residues. The CDR3 DNA is TGTGCCAGCAGCTACAAGGAGGCTGGGGCCAACGTCCTGACTTTC. This translates into CASSYKEAGANVLTF. The full variable domain, rest sourced from reference TRBV7-3 and TRBJ2-6, is GAGVSQTPSNKVTEKGKYVELRCDPISGHTALYWYRQSLGQGPEFLIYFQGTGAADDSGLPNDRFFAVRPEGSVSTLKIQRTERGDSAVYLCASSYKEAGANVLTFGAGSRLTVL.

CDR3 DNA: TGCGCCAGCAGAAACGACAGGGGGCAGCTCCAAGGACGCTACACCTTC. As protein: CASRNDRGQLQGRYTF. The chain links TRBV5-1 to TRBJ1-2; TRBD1 matches at 10 bases. This CDR3 has 16 residues. V lost 5 bases, J lost 9 bases, and 16 bases stayed unmatched. Germline V lookup: CDR1 SGHRS, CDR2 YFSETQ.

V is TRBV5-4 and J is TRBJ2-7, with TRBD1 matching over 7 bases. V was pared by 2 bases and J by 0 bases, with 8 bases of the junction left unmatched. Germline loops: CDR1 SGHNT, CDR2 YYREEE (reference sequence). This CDR3 contains 16 residues. The CDR3 reads CASSFQTGLSSYEQYF. In nucleotides, the CDR3 is TGTGCCAGCAGCTTCCAGACAGGGCTCAGCTCCTACGAGCAGTACTTC.

The rearrangement joins TRBV5-1 to TRBJ2-1; the D is unclear. Germline CDR1 is SGHRS and CDR2 is YFSETQ. This CDR3 region has 11 residues. V was cut by 3 bases and J by 10 bases, with 8 bases left in between. As DNA, the CDR3 is TGCGCCAGCAGCTCATCTCGGGAGCAGTTCTTC. Its protein is CASSSSREQFF. Full variable domain (rest looked up from reference TRBV5-1 and TRBJ2-1): KAGVTQTPRYLIKTRGQQVTLSCSPISGHRSVSWYQQTPGQGLQFLFEYFSETQRNKGNFPGRFSGRQFSNSRSEMNVSTLELGDSALYLCASSSSREQFFGPGTRLTVL.

The genes are TRBV7-3 and TRBJ2-3, with TRBD1 as a possible D gene (5 bases). Germline V lookup: CDR1 SGHTA, CDR2 FQGTGA. The CDR3 sequence is 14 residues long. The V and J ends lost 3 bases and 2 bases respectively, with 9 bases between them. Here the CDR3 reads CASSLGQITDTQYF. CDR3 bases: TGTGCCAGCAGCTTGGGGCAGATCACAGATACGCAGTATTTT.

This clone was observed once. The V call is TRBV27, the J call TRBJ2-1; D is perhaps TRBD1 (7 bases). This CDR3 contains 15 residues. Trimming stripped 7 bases from V and 2 bases from J, with 15 bases between. Germline V lookup: CDR1 MNHEY, CDR2 SMNVEV (reference sequence). The CDR3: CASTEEGQTYNEQFF. The CDR3 nucleotides read TGTGCCAGCACTGAGGAGGGACAGACCTACAATGAGCAGTTCTTC.

This clone showed up just once. The genes are TRBV2 and TRBJ1-1; the match to TRBD1 covers 7 bases. Trimming cost V 5 bases and J 6 bases; bases outside gene matches: 3. The length of the CDR3 is 12 residues. Germline V gives CDR1 SNHLY, CDR2 FYNNEI. The CDR3 coding sequence is TGTGCCAGCAGTACCGACAGGGCTGAAGCTTTCTTT. Translated: CASSTDRAEAFF.

The chain has TRBV30 and TRBJ2-5, with 7 bases aligning to TRBD1. The ends lost 2 bases at V and 5 bases at J; junction bases unmatched: 11. The germline V gene has CDR1 GTSNPN and CDR2 SVGIG (reference sequence). The CDR3 sequence is 15 residues long. CDR3 residues: CAWSIRQGVGETQYF. The CDR3 DNA reads as TGTGCCTGGAGTATTCGGCAGGGGGTAGGGGAGACCCAGTACTTC. The complete variable domain, with remaining parts taken from reference TRBV30 and TRBJ2-5, reads SQTIHQWPATLVQPVGSPLSLECTVEGTSNPNLYWYRQAAGRGLQLLFYSVGIGQISSEVPQNLSASRPQDRQFILSSKKLLLSDSGFYLCAWSIRQGVGETQYFGPGTRLLVL.

Only one count was recorded for this clone. The chain uses TRBV27 and TRBJ2-7, with D maybe TRBD2 (5 bases). Trimming stripped 4 bases from V and 2 bases from J, with 12 bases between. CDR1 and CDR2 (germline): MNHEY, SMNVEV (reference sequence). The CDR3 extends over 14 amino acids. The CDR3, as DNA: TGTGCCAGCAGTTATGAGGTCGGGGCCTACGAGCAGTACTTC. Amino acid sequence: CASSYEVGAYEQYF.

The gene calls are TRBV6-1 and TRBJ2-1; 9 positions agree with TRBD2. The V segment lost 2 bases and the J segment 4 bases; nucleotides outside the gene matches: 6. This CDR3 has 16 residues. CDR1 and CDR2 from the germline V gene are MNHNS and SASEGT. The CDR3 spells CASSEWRGGVYNEQFF. The CDR3 DNA follows: TGTGCCAGCAGTGAATGGCGGGGGGGCGTGTACAATGAGCAGTTCTTC.

This clone appeared a few times. This chain connects TRBV5-6 to TRBJ2-7; 13 nucleotides align to TRBD2. CDR1 is SGHDT and CDR2 is YYEEEE in the germline V gene. The CDR3 runs to 13 residues. V lost 4 bases, J lost 12 bases, and 7 bases stayed unmatched. Here the CDR3 reads CASSEGLAGEAYF. CDR3 DNA sequence: TGTGCCAGCAGCGAAGGACTAGCGGGAGAGGCGTACTTC.

This CDR3 reads CASSGDPPGGAFF. The CDR3 DNA is TGTGCCAGCAGCGGCGATCCCCCCGGGGGAGCTTTCTTT. The chain is built from TRBV13 and TRBJ1-1; TRBD1 is a possible D gene (5 bases). The CDR3 length is 13 residues. Germline V lookup: CDR1 PRHDT, CDR2 FYEKMQ (reference sequence). The V end lost 5 bases, the J end lost 10 bases, and 17 bases lay between the germline ends. Variable domain in full (rest from reference TRBV13 and TRBJ1-1): AAGVIQSPRHLIKEKRETATLKCYPIPRHDTVYWYQQGPGQDPQFLISFYEKMQSDKGSIPDRFSAQQFSDYHSELNMSSLELGDSALYFCASSGDPPGGAFFGQGTRLTVV.

J is TRBJ1-2 and V is TRBV4-1; D remains unclear. Trimming took 1 base from V and 8 from J, leaving 8 bases between them. CDR1 is MGHRA, CDR2 YSYEKL, per germline. The CDR3 totals 12 residues. The CDR3 here is CASSQGTDGYTF. In DNA form, the CDR3 reads TGCGCCAGCAGCCAAGGGACTGACGGCTACACCTTC.

The chain employs TRBV11-2 and TRBJ2-5; 12 bases agree with TRBD1. V lost 5 bases and J lost 1; bases outside the gene matches: 5. This CDR3 spans 16 amino acids. Germline CDR1 reads SGHAT; CDR2 reads FQNNGV. CDR3 in amino acids: CASSGGDRGPQETQYF. The CDR3 nucleotides read TGTGCCAGCAGCGGGGGGGACAGGGGGCCCCAAGAGACCCAGTACTTC.

The chain combines TRBV27 with TRBJ2-7; a weak D match, TRBD2 (6 bases). Germline lookup yields CDR1 MNHEY and CDR2 SMNVEV (reference sequence). Trimming stripped 5 bases from V and 2 bases from J, with 13 bases between. The CDR3 has 14 residues. For the CDR3, the DNA is TGTGCCAGCAGTGCCCGGGGGTACACCTACGAGCAGTACTTC. Protein sequence: CASSARGYTYEQYF.

The rearrangement uses TRBV7-2 and TRBJ2-5, with 8 bases that match TRBD1. Germline CDR1 reads SGHTA; CDR2 reads FQGNSA. The CDR3 covers 16 residues. The ends lost 6 bases at V and 5 bases at J; junction bases unmatched: 14. The DNA of the CDR3 is TGTGCCAGCAGACGAGCCGCACAGGGGGTAGGCGAGACCCAGTACTTC. The encoded protein is CASRRAAQGVGETQYF.

The chain's CDR3 is CASSAELNVGQNTEAFF. The CDR3 coding sequence is TGTGCCAGCAGTGCTGAGTTAAATGTGGGACAGAACACTGAAGCTTTCTTT. V gene TRBV25-1 combines with J gene TRBJ1-1; weak D call: TRBD1 (6 bases). CDR1 and CDR2 (germline): MGHDK, SYGVNS. The CDR3 consists of 17 residues. The V end was cut by 4 bases, the J end by 1 base, with 19 bases between.